Detailed here is one TCR beta chain. Its antigen is undetermined. Deletions cut 0 bases from V and 7 bases from J, with 10 bases between. Germline V lookup: CDR1 MNHEY, CDR2 SVGAGI. The length of the CDR3 is 14 residues. Unique molecular identifiers were built into the TCR beta cDNA libraries. TCRdb independently ran MiXCR on the PCR reads; one entry per CDR3 protein. Among hundreds of thousands of distinct CDR3 sequences listed, less than 35% were seen once. The source of the sample is a study of post-analysis software for immune sequencing data. Study summary: The disease courses covered relapsing-remitting, secondary progressive and progressive-relapsing multiple sclerosis.

Study-level results: Patients used several TRBV segments, including TRBV5-6, TRBV5-1 and TRBV20-1, more often than controls. The F measure placed samples prepared in the same batch into strongly shared clusters. Normalized Chao1 diversity was significantly reduced in patients versus controls.

What was sequenced was blood. The chain has TRBV6-5 and TRBJ1-5; no clear D. The sequence was collected from a girl under 18 with multiple sclerosis. The CDR3 is CASSYSGVAQPQHF. The DNA for the CDR3 is TGTGCCAGCAGTTACTCCGGGGTGGCGCAGCCCCAGCATTTT.